This TCR beta chain was profiled in a study of T cell responses to AZD1222 COVID-19 vaccine. Study-wide results and caveats: A mostly white British donor set with more females was recruited, and clonal diversity was possibly underestimated. Vaccination with two AZD1222 doses was followed by a rise in Spike-specific TCR breadth and depth. Only five to seven individuals given AZD1222 were seropositive at baseline.

Second-dose intervals of approximately 4 or approximately 12 weeks were pooled. From germline, CDR1 is KGHSH and CDR2 LQKENI. V was clipped by 5 bases and J by 4 bases; unmatched bases: 9. The CDR3 has 16 residues. Sequencing used immunoSEQ multiplex PCR; TCRdb keeps in-frame clones, though not all of them. There are around 170,000 clones in the sample; 80% to 90% occur only once, and roughly 10% lies in the top ten. To note about this clone: Its antigen is undetermined.

The sequencing here drew on peripheral blood, taken 28 days after the second AZD1222 dose. This receptor was obtained from an adult who received the AZD1222 COVID-19 vaccine. The chain recombines TRBV18 with TRBJ2-3, with 10 bases identical to TRBD2. The CDR3 coding sequence is TGTGCCAGCTCAATAAAGACGAGCGGGGGGGCAGATACGCAGTATTTT. As protein: CASSIKTSGGADTQYF.